Here is one T cell receptor beta chain with its context. Its matching antigen is unknown. This record belongs to a study of cytomegalovirus exposure and HLA in healthy donors. Study details: The same platform was used for the 120 or so validation repertoires as for the roughly 700 first-cohort repertoires, as reported in a later analysis. Whole-study results and caveats: The study flagged roughly 150 TCR beta chains as cytomegalovirus-associated. It was reported that the classifier diagnosed cytomegalovirus status with high specificity and sensitivity in both the original and validation cohorts.

Germline trimming cut 5 bases from V and 5 bases from J; bases unmatched to any gene: 14. The CDR3 consists of 16 residues. Germline V lookup: CDR1 MDHEN, CDR2 SYDVKM. A roughly 120-subject validation cohort, separate from the approximately 700-subject first cohort, supplied the donors. Profiled with immunoSEQ multiplex PCR; TCRdb holds only in-frame clones, not every one. The sample contains fewer than 250,000 clones, roughly 89% of which appear only once. The chain uses TRBV28 and TRBJ2-7, with TRBD1 matching over 8 bases. This TCR came from a man aged 18 to 35 in good health and CMV-seronegative. Sequencing input: PBMCs. The chain's CDR3 is CASSQLRGLIPNEQYF. DNA of the CDR3: TGTGCCAGCAGTCAACTCAGGGGGCTTATTCCTAACGAGCAGTACTTC. Based on the CDR3 plus reference TRBV28 and TRBJ2-7, the full variable domain is DVKVTQSSRYLVKRTGEKVFLECVQDMDHENMFWYRQDPGLGLRLIYFSYDVKMKEKGDIPEGYSVSREKKERFSLILESASTNQTSMYLCASSQLRGLIPNEQYFGPGTRLTVT.